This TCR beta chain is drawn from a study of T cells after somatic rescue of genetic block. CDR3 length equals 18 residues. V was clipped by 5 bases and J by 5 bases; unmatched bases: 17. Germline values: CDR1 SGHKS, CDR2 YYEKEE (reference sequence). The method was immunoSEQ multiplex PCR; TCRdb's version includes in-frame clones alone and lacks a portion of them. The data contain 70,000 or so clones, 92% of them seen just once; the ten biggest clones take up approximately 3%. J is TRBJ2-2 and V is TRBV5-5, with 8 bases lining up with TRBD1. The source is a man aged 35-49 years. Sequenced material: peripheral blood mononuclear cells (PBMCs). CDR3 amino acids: CASRPPVGRDRSTGELFF. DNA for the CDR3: TGTGCCAGCAGACCTCCCGTGGGCCGGGACAGGTCGACCGGGGAGCTGTTTTTT.